This T cell receptor (beta chain) was recorded in a study of T-cell memory formation after mild COVID-19. Each CDR3 protein is one row after TCRdb ran MiXCR on the 5' RACE reads. The sample contains 150,000 or so distinct CDR3 sequences, more than 12% of which appear only once. Unmatched junction bases numbered 10, after V lost 0 bases and J lost 0 bases. The CDR3 extends over 18 amino acids. Germline V CDR1 and CDR2: LNHNV, YYDKDF (reference sequence). The sequenced sample consisted of PBMCs or a T cell subset sorted from them (not recorded which). The receptor was derived from an adult woman who had mild COVID-19 (a few samples of this study predate the infection). Cell type and time point are not known. The rearrangement joins TRBV15 to TRBJ2-7; 8 nucleotides match TRBD2. The CDR3 bases are TGTGCCACCAGCAGAGAAAAAAAGCGGGAGTTTTCCTCCTACGAGCAGTACTTC. Its translation: CATSREKKREFSSYEQYF. Full variable domain (outside the CDR3, taken from reference TRBV15 and TRBJ2-7): DAMVIQNPRYQVTQFGKPVTLSCSQTLNHNVMYWYQQKSSQAPKLLFHYYDKDFNNEADTPDNFQSRRPNTSFCFLDIRSPGLGDTAMYLCATSREKKREFSSYEQYFGPGTRLTVT.